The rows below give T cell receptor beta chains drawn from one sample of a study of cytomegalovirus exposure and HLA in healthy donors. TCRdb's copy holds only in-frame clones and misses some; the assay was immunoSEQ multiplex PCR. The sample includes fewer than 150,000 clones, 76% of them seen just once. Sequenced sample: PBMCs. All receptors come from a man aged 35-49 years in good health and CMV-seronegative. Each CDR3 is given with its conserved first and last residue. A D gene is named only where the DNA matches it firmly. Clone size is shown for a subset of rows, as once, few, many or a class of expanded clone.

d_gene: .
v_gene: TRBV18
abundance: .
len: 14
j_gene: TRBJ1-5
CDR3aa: CASSPDSSNQPQHF
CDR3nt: TGTGCCAGCTCACCGGACAGTTCTAATCAGCCCCAGCATTTT

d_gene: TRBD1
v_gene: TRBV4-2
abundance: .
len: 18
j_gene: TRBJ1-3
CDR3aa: CASSQVGTGGLSQNTIYF
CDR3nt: TGTGCCAGCAGCCAAGTTGGGACAGGGGGATTGAGTCAAAACACCATATATTTT

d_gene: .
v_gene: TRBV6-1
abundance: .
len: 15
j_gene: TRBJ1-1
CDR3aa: CASSEWSRGGPEAFF
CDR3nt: TGTGCCAGCAGTGAATGGTCCAGGGGCGGCCCTGAAGCTTTCTTT

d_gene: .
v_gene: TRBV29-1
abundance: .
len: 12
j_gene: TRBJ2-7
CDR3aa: CSVVFGTHEQYF
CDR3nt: TGCAGCGTTGTTTTCGGTACTCACGAGCAGTACTTC

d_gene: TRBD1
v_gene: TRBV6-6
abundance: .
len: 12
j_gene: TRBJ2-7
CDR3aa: CATRDSSYEQYF
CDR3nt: TGTGCCACCCGGGACAGCTCCTACGAGCAGTACTTC

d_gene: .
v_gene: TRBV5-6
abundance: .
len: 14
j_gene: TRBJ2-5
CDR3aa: CASSLVPGVETQYF
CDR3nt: TGTGCCAGCAGCTTGGTTCCAGGGGTAGAGACCCAGTACTTC

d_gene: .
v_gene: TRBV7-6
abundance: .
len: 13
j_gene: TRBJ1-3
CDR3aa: CASSLAGQSDAVF
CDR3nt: TGTGCCAGCAGCTTAGCGGGGCAGTCTGACGCGGTTTTT

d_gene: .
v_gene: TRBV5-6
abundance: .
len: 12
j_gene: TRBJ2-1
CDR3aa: CASSRTMAEQFF
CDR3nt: TGTGCCAGCAGCCGAACAATGGCTGAGCAGTTCTTC

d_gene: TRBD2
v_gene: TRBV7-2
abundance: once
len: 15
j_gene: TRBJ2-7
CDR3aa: CASSWTSGRADEQYF
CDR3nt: TGTGCCAGCAGCTGGACTAGCGGGAGGGCTGACGAGCAGTACTTC

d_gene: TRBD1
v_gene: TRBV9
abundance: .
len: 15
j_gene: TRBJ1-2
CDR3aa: CASRRGTGDYYGYTF
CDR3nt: TGTGCCAGCAGGAGGGGGACAGGGGATTACTATGGCTACACCTTC

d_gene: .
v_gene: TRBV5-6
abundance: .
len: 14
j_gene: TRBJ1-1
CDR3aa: CASSGPRGLTEAFF
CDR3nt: TGTGCCAGCAGCGGGCCGCGGGGGCTGACTGAAGCTTTCTTT

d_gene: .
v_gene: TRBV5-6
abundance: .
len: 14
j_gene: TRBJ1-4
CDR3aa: CASSLDRSFEKLFF
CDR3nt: TGTGCCAGCAGCTTGGACAGGTCTTTTGAAAAACTGTTTTTT

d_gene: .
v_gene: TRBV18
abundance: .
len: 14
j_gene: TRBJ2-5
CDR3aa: CASSLDLIQETQYF
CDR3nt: TGTGCCAGCTCCCTAGACTTGATCCAAGAGACCCAGTACTTC

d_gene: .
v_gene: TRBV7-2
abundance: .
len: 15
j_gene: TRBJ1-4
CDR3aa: CASSPTAGLLEKLFF
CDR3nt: TGTGCCAGCAGCCCCACGGCGGGGTTGTTGGAAAAACTGTTTTTT

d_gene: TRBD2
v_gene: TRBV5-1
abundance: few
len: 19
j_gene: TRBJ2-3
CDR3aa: CASSFTGLAGGSSTDTQYF
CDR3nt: TGCGCCAGCAGCTTTACAGGACTAGCGGGGGGGTCTAGCACAGATACGCAGTATTTT

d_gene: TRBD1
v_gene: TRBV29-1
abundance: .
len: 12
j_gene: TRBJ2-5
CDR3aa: CSAEGQVETQYF
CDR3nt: TGCAGCGCCGAGGGACAGGTCGAGACCCAGTACTTC

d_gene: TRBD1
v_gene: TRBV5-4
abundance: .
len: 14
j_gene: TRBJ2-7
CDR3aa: CASSWGTGEYEQYF
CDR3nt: TGTGCCAGCAGCTGGGGGACAGGTGAATACGAGCAGTACTTC

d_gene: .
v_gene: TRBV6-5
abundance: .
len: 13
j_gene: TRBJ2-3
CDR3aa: CASTPGGLDTQYF
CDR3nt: TGTGCCAGCACCCCGGGTGGGTTAGATACGCAGTATTTT

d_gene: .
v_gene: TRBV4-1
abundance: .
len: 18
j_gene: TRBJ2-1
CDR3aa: CASSQDRASDLSYNEQFF
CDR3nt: TGCGCCAGCAGCCAAGATCGGGCTAGCGATCTCTCCTACAATGAGCAGTTCTTC

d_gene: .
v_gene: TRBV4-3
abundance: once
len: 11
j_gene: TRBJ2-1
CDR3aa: CASSASDEQFF
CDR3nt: TGCGCCAGCAGCGCGTCGGATGAGCAGTTCTTC

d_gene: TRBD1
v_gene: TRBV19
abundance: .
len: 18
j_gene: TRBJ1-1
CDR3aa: CASSIPGAFRGRLTEAFF
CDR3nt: TGTGCCAGTAGTATCCCCGGGGCCTTCAGGGGGCGGCTCACTGAAGCTTTCTTT

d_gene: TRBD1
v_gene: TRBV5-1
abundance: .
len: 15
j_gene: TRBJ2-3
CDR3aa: CASRNGQGDTDTQYF
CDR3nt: TGCGCCAGCAGAAACGGACAGGGGGACACAGATACGCAGTATTTT

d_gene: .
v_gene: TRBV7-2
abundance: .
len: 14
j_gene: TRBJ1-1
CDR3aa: CASSLGGINTEAFF
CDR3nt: TGTGCCAGCAGCTTAGGAGGGATTAACACTGAAGCTTTCTTT

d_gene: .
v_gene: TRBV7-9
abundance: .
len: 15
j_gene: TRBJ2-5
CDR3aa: CASSLSYSNQETQYF
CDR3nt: TGTGCCAGCAGCTTATCGTATAGCAACCAAGAGACCCAGTACTTC